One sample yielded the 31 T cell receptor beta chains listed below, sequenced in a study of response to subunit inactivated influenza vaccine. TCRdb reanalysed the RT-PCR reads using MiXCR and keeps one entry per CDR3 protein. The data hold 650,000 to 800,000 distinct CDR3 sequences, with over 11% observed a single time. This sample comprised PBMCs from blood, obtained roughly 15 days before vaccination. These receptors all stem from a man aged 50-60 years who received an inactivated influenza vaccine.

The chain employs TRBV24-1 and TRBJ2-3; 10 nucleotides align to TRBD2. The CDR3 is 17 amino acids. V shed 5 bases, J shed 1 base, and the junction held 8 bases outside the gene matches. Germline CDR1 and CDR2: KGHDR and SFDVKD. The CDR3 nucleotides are TGTGCCACCAGTGCCCCTCCCGGGACTAGCGGCACAGATACGCAGTATTTT. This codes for CATSAPPGTSGTDTQYF.

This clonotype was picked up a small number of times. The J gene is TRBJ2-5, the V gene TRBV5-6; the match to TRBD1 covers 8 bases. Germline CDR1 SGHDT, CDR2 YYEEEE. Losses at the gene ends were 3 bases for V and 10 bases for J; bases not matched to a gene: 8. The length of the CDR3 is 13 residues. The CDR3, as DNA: TGTGCCAGCAGCTCGTTACAGGGGGGCGACCAGTACTTC. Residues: CASSSLQGGDQYF.

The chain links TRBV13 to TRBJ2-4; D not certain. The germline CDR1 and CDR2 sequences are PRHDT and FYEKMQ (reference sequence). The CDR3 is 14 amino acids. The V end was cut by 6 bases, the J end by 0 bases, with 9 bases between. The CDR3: CASSWIRAKNIQYF. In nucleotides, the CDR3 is TGTGCCAGCAGTTGGATCCGAGCCAAAAACATTCAGTACTTC. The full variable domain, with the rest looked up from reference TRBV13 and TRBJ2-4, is AAGVIQSPRHLIKEKRETATLKCYPIPRHDTVYWYQQGPGQDPQFLISFYEKMQSDKGSIPDRFSAQQFSDYHSELNMSSLELGDSALYFCASSWIRAKNIQYFGAGTRLSVL.

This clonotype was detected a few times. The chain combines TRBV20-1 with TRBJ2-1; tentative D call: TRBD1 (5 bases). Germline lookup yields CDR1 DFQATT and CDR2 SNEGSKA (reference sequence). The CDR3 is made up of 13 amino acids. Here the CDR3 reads CSFLLKGANEQFF. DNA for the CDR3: TGCAGCTTCCTCCTTAAAGGGGCTAATGAGCAGTTCTTC.

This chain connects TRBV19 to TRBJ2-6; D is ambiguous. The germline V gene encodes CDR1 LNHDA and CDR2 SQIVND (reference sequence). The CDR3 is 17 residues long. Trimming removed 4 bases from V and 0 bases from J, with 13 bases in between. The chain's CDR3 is CASSNQGMFSGANVLTF. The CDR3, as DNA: TGTGCCAGTAGTAATCAAGGGATGTTCTCTGGGGCCAACGTCCTGACTTTC.

The CDR3 DNA reads TGCGCCAGCAGCCAAGTCCTTGGGACAGGGGATCGTACGCAGTATTTT. This sequence encodes CASSQVLGTGDRTQYF. V is TRBV4-3 and J is TRBJ2-3; TRBD1 agrees at 10 bases. The germline CDR1 and CDR2 sequences are LGHNA and YSLEER. This CDR3 spans 16 amino acids. With V trimmed by 1 base and J by 8 bases, 9 bases remained unmatched.

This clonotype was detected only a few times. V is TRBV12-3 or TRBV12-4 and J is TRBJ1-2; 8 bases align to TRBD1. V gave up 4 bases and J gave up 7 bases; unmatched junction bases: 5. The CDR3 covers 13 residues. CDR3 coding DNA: TGTGCCAGCAGTTATACAGGGGGAAGTGGCTACACCTTC. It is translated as CASSYTGGSGYTF.

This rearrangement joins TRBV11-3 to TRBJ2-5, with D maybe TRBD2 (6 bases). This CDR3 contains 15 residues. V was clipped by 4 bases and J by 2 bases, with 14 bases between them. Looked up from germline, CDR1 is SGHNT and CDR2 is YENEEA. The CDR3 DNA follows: TGTGCCAGCAGCTCCGCTACGGACTATCAAGAGACCCAGTACTTC. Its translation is CASSSATDYQETQYF.

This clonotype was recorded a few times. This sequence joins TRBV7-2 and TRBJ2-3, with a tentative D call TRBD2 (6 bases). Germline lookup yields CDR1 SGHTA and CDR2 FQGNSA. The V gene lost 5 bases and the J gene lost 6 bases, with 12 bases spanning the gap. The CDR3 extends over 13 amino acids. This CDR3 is CASSMRGSDTQYF. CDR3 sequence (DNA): TGTGCCAGCAGCATGCGGGGATCGGATACGCAGTATTTT.

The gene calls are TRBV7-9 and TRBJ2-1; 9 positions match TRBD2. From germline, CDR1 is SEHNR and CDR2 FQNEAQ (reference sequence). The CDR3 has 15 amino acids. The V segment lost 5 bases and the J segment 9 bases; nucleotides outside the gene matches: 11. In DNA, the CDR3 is TGTGCCAGCAGCCAAGCGGGACTAGCTGCGATTGAGCAGTTCTTC. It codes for CASSQAGLAAIEQFF.

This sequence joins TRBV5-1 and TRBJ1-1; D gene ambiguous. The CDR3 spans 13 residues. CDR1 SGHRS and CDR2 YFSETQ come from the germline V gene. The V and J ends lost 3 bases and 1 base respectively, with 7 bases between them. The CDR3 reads CASSSPTNTEAFF. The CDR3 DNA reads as TGCGCCAGCAGCTCCCCCACGAACACTGAAGCTTTCTTT.

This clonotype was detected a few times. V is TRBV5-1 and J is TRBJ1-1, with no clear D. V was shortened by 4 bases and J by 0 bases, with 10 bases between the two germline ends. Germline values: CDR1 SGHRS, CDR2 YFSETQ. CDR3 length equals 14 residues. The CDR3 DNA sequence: TGCGCCAGCAGCCCTGTGGACCTGAACACTGAAGCTTTCTTT. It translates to CASSPVDLNTEAFF.

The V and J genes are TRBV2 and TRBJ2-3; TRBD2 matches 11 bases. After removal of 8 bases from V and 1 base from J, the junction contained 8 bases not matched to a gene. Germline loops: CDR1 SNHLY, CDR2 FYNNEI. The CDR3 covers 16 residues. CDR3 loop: CASHYLGLAGTDTQYF. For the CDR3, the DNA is TGTGCCAGCCACTATCTGGGACTAGCGGGCACAGATACGCAGTATTTT.

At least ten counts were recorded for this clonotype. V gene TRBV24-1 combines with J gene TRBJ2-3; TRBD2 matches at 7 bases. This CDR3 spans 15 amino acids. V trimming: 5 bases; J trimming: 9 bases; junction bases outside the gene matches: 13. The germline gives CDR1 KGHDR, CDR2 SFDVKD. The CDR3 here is CATSGVAAGELTQYF. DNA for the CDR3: TGTGCCACCAGTGGGGTCGCGGCGGGAGAGTTGACGCAGTATTTT.

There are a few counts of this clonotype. CDR3 amino acids: CASSQEWGANYGYTF. The CDR3 DNA reads TGCGCCAGCAGCCAAGAATGGGGGGCTAACTATGGCTACACCTTC. The V and J genes are TRBV4-3 and TRBJ1-2, with D perhaps TRBD1 (5 bases). Germline V gene sequence: CDR1 LGHNA, CDR2 YSLEER. This CDR3 has 15 amino acids. Trimming pared 0 bases from V and 0 bases from J, leaving 8 bases between.

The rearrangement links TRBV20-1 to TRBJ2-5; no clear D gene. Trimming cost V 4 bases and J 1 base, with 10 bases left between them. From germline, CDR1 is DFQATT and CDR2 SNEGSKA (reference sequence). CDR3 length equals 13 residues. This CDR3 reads CSANDWTQETQYF. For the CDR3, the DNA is TGCAGTGCTAATGACTGGACCCAAGAGACCCAGTACTTC.

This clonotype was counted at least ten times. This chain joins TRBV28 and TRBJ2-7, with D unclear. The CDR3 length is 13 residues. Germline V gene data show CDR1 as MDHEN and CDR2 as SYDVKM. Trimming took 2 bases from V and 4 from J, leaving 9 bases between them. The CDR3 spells CASSLPDTYEQYF. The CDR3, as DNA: TGTGCCAGCAGTTTACCTGACACTTACGAGCAGTACTTC.

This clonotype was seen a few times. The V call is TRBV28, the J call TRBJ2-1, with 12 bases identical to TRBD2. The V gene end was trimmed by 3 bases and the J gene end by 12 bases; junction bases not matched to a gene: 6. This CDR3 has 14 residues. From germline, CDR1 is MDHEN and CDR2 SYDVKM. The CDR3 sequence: CASSFSLAGGLQFF. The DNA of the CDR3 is TGTGCCAGCAGTTTTTCCCTAGCGGGGGGGTTGCAGTTCTTC.

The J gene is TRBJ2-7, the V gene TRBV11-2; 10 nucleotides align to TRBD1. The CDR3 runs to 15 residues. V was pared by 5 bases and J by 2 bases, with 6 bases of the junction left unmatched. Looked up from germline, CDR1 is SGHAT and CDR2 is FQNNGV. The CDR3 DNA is TGTGCCAGCAGCCGAGGGACAGGGGACCCCTACGAGCAGTACTTC. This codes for CASSRGTGDPYEQYF.

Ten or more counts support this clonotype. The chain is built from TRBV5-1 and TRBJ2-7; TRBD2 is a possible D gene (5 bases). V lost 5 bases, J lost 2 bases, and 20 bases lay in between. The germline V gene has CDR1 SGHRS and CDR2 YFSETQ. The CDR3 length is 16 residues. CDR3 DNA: TGCGCCAGCAGACTTTTGACGGGGAGCGCCACCTACGAGCAGTACTTC. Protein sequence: CASRLLTGSATYEQYF.

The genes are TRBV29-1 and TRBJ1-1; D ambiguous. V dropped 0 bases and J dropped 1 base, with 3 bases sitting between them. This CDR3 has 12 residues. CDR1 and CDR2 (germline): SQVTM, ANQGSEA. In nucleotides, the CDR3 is TGCAGCGTTGAAGATAAGAACACTGAAGCTTTCTTT. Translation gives CSVEDKNTEAFF.

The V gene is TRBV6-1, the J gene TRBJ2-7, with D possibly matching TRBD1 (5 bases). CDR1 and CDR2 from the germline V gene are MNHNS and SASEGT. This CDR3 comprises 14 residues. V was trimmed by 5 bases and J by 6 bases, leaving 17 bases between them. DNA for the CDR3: TGTGCCAGCAGTCGGGTCGAAGGGGCTCGCGAGCAGTACTTC. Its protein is CASSRVEGAREQYF.

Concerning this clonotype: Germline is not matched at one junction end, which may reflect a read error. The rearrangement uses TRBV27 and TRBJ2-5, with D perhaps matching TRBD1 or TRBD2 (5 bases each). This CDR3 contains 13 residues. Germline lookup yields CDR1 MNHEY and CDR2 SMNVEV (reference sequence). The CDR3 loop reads CASRGASQVTQYF. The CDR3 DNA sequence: TGTGCCAGCAGAGGGGCTAGCCAAGTGACCCAGTACTTC.

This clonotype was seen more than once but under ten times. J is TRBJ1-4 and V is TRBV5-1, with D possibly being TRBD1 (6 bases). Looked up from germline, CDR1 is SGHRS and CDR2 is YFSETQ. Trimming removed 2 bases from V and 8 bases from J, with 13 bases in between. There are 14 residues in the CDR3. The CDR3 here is CASSLSGADEKLFF. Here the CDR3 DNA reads TGCGCCAGCAGCTTATCAGGGGCAGACGAAAAACTGTTTTTT. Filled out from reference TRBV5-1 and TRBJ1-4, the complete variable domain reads KAGVTQTPRYLIKTRGQQVTLSCSPISGHRSVSWYQQTPGQGLQFLFEYFSETQRNKGNFPGRFSGRQFSNSRSEMNVSTLELGDSALYLCASSLSGADEKLFFGSGTQLSVL.

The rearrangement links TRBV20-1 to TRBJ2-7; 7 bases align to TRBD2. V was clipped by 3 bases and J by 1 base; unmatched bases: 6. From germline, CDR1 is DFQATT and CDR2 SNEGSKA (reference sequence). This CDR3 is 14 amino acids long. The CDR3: CSASVTSSSYEQYF. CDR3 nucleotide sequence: TGCAGTGCTAGCGTGACTAGCTCATCCTACGAGCAGTACTTC.

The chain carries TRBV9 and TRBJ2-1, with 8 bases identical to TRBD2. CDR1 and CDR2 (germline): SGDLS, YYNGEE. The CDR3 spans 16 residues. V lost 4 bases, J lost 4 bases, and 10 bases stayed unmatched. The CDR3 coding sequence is TGTGCCAGCAGCCCCGCAGCTAGCGGGTTGTACAATGAGCAGTTCTTC. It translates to CASSPAASGLYNEQFF.

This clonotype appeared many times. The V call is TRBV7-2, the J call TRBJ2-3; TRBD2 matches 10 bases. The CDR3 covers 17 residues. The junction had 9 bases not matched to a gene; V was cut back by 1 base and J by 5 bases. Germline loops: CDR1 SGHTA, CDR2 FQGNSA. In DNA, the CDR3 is TGTGCCAGCAGCTTAGGAACAGCGGGGGGGCGGTTAGATACGCAGTATTTT. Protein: CASSLGTAGGRLDTQYF.

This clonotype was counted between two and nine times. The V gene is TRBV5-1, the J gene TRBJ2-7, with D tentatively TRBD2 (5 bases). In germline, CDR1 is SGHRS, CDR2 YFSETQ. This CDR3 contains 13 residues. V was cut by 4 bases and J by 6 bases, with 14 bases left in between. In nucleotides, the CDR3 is TGCGCCAGCAGCCCCCAGAGCGGTTTCGAGCAGTACTTC. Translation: CASSPQSGFEQYF.

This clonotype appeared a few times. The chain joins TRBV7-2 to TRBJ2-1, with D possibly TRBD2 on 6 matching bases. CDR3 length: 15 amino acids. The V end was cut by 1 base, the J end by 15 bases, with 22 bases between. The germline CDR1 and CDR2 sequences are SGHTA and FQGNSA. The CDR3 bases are TGTGCCAGCAGCTTAGACTCTACTAGCCGGGGAGAAAGGTTCTTC. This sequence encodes CASSLDSTSRGERFF. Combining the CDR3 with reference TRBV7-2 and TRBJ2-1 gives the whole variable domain GAGVSQSPSNKVTEKGKDVELRCDPISGHTALYWYRQSLGQGLEFLIYFQGNSAPDKSGLPSDRFSAERTGGSVSTLTIQRTQQEDSAVYLCASSLDSTSRGERFFGPGTRLTVL.

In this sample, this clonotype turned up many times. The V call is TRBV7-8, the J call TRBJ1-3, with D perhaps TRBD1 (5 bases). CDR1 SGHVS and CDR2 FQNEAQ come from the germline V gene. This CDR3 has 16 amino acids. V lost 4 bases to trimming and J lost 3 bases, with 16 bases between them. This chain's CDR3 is CASSSADGGIGNTIYF. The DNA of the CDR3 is TGTGCCAGCAGCTCCGCCGACGGGGGTATTGGAAACACCATATATTTT.

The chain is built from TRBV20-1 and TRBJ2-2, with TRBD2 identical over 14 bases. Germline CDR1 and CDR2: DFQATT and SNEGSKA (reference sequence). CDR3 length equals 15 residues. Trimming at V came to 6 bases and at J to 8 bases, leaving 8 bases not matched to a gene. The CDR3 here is CSASTSGRAAGELFF. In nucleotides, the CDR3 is TGCAGTGCCTCGACTAGCGGGAGGGCCGCGGGGGAGCTGTTTTTT.